In its sample, the clone carrying this T cell receptor (beta chain) was seen a few times. Its target is not known. The entry originates in a study of T-cell memory formation after mild COVID-19. Overall study: The TCR clusters were mostly specific to one donor.

TCRdb used MiXCR to reprocess the 5' RACE reads, holding one entry per CDR3 protein. The table lists about 110,000 distinct CDR3 sequences, around 15% of them singletons, with around 28% in the top ten. The CDR3 length is 13 residues. CDR1 and CDR2 (germline): SQVTM, ANQGSEA. V shed 7 bases, J shed 0 bases, and the junction held 5 bases outside the gene matches. Whole-study findings and limits: Nothing showed for sure that second-wave clones peaking on day 37 were SARS-CoV-2 specific.

This sequence originates from an adult woman who had mild COVID-19 (a few samples of this study predate the infection). Cell type and time point are not known. The specimen was PBMCs or a T cell subset sorted from them (not recorded which). The chain employs TRBV29-1 and TRBJ1-1, with 7 bases lining up with TRBD1. The CDR3 here is CSEFDRVNTEAFF. CDR3 sequence (DNA): TGCAGCGAATTCGACAGGGTGAACACTGAAGCTTTCTTT.